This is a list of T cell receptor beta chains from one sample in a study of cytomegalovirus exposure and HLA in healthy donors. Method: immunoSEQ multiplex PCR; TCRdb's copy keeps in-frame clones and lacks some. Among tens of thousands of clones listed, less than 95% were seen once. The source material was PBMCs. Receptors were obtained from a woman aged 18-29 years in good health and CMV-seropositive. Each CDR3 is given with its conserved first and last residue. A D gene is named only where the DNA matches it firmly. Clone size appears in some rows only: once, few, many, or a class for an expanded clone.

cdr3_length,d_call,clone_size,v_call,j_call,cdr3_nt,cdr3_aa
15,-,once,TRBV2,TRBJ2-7,TGTGCCACCCCCAGGAGCCGGGGGTCCTCCTACGAGCAGTACTTC,CATPRSRGSSYEQYF
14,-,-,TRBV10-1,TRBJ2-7,TGCGCCAGCAGTGTCGCCGGGAGCGGCAACGAGCAGTACTTC,CASSVAGSGNEQYF
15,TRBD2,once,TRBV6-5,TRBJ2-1,TGTGCCAGCAGTTACGAGGCTAGCGGGGGCAATGAGCAGTTCTTC,CASSYEASGGNEQFF
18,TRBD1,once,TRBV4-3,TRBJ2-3,TGCGCCAGCAGCCAAGACTCAGTAGGGACAGGGGAATCAGATACGCAGTATTTT,CASSQDSVGTGESDTQYF
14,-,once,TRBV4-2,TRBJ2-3,TGTGCCAGCAGCCAGGAACGGGGCACAGATACGCAGTATTTT,CASSQERGTDTQYF
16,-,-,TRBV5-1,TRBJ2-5,TGCGCCAGCAGCCTACCTGAGACTTCGTCTATGGAGACCCAGTACTTC,CASSLPETSSMETQYF
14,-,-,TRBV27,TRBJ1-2,TGTGCCAGCAGCGCAGCAGGGGCTAACTATGGCTACACCTTC,CASSAAGANYGYTF
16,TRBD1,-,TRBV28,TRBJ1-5,TGTGCCAGCACAACGACAGGGGCTTTAAGGAATCAGCCCCAGCATTTT,CASTTTGALRNQPQHF
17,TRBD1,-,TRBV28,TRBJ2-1,TGTGCCAGCAGTGGCCAACAGGGGGCCGTTAGCTACAATGAGCAGTTCTTC,CASSGQQGAVSYNEQFF
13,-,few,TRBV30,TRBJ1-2,TGTGCCTGGAGTATGTCAGGGAACTATGGCTACACCTTC,CAWSMSGNYGYTF
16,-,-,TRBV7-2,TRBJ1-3,TGTGCCAGCAGCCCTAGAACGGAGGGCTCTGGAAACACCATATATTTT,CASSPRTEGSGNTIYF
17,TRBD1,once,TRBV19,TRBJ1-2,TGTGCCAGTAGTACCTCTTTCCGGACAGGGTCGGGCTATGGCTACACCTTC,CASSTSFRTGSGYGYTF
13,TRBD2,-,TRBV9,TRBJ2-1,TGTGCCAGCAGCGGTGGACTAGCGGGGGAGCAGTTCTTC,CASSGGLAGEQFF
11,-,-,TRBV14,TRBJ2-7,TGTGCCAGCAGCCAAGTGGGGGGAGGGTACTTC,CASSQVGGGYF
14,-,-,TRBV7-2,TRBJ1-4,TGTGCCAGCAGCAAAGCGGGGGGATATGAAAAACTGTTTTTT,CASSKAGGYEKLFF
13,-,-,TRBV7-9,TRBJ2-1,TGTGCCAGCAGCTTAGGTTCTAACAATGAGCAGTTCTTC,CASSLGSNNEQFF
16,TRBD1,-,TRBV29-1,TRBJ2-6,TGCAGCGTCTCGACAGGGGGCTACTCTGGGGCCAACGTCCTGACTTTC,CSVSTGGYSGANVLTF